This T cell receptor (beta chain) is drawn from a study of shared clonotypes between healthy human individuals. Looked up from germline, CDR1 is SGHNT and CDR2 is YYREEE (reference sequence). V lost 2 bases, J lost 7 bases, and 5 bases stayed unmatched. CDR3 length equals 13 residues. The protocol was immunoSEQ multiplex PCR, while the TCRdb copy is restricted to in-frame clones and leaves out a portion. The sample contains 2 million to 3 million clones, roughly 93% of which appear only once. The receptor was isolated from a man younger than 35 in good health. Some clones in this sample may be carry-over from other donors' samples. The gene calls are TRBV5-4 and TRBJ2-7; TRBD1 matches 8 bases. The sequenced material came from naive CD4+ T cells from PBMCs. Subset specified: CD45RA+ positively selected. The CDR3: CASSFGQGFEQYF. The CDR3 DNA reads as TGTGCCAGCAGCTTCGGACAGGGCTTTGAGCAGTACTTC.